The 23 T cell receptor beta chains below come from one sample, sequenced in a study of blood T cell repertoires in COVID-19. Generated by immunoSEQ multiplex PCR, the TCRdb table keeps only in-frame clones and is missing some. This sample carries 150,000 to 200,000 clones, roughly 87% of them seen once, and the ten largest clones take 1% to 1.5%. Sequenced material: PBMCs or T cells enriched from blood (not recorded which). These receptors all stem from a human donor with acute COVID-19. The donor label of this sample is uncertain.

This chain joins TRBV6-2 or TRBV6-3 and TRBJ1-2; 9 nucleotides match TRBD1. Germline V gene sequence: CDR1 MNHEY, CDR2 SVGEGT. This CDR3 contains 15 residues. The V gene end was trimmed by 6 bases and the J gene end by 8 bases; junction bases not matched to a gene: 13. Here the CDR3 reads CASSSLIQGAQGYTF. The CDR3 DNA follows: TGTGCCAGCAGCTCTCTGATACAGGGGGCTCAGGGCTACACCTTC.

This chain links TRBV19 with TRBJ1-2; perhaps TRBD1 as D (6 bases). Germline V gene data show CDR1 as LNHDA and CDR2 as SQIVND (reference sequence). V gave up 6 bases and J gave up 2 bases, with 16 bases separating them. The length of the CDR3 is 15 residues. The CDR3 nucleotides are TGTGCCAGTAGGCTGGACAGCGGCACCAACTATGGCTACACCTTC. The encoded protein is CASRLDSGTNYGYTF.

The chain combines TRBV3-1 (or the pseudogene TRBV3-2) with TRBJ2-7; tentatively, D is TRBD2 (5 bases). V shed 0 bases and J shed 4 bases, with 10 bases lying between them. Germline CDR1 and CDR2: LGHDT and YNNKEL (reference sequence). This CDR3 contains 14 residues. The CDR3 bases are TGTGCCAGCAGCCAAGAGACGGGGAGTTACGAGCAGTACTTC. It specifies CASSQETGSYEQYF.

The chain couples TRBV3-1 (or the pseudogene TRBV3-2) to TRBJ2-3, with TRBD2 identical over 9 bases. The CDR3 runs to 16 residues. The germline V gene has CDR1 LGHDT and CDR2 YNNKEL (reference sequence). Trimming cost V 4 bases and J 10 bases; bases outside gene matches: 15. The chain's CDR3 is CASSPPDLAGARPQYF. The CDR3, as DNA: TGTGCCAGCAGCCCCCCGGATTTAGCGGGGGCCCGGCCGCAGTATTTT.

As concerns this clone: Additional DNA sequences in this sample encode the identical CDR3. The CDR3 DNA sequence: TGTGCCAGCAGCTTACTAGCGGGGGTACAAGAGACCCAGTACTTC. This translates into CASSLLAGVQETQYF. The chain employs TRBV7-9 and TRBJ2-5; TRBD2 agrees at 10 bases. This CDR3 is built from 15 residues. CDR1 and CDR2 from the germline V gene are SEHNR and FQNEAQ (reference sequence). J was trimmed by 2 bases and V by 2 bases; bases with no gene match: 2. The full variable domain, its missing parts supplied by reference TRBV7-9 and TRBJ2-5, is DTGVSQNPRHKITKRGQNVTFRCDPISEHNRLYWYRQTLGQGPEFLTYFQNEAQLEKSRLLSDRFSAERPKGSFSTLEIQRTEQGDSAMYLCASSLLAGVQETQYFGPGTRLLVL.

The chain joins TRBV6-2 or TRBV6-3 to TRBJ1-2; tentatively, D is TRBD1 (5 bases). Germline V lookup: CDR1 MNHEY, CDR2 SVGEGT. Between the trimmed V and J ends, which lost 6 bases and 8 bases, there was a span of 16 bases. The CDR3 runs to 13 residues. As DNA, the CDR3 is TGTGCCAGCAGCCCGGGACTCCCGGCGGGCTACACCTTC. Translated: CASSPGLPAGYTF.

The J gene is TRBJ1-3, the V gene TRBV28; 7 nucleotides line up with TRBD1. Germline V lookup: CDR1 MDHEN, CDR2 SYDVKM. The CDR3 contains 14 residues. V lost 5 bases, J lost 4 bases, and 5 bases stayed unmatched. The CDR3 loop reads CASSQGGYGNTIYF. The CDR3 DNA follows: TGTGCCAGCAGTCAAGGGGGCTACGGAAACACCATATATTTT.

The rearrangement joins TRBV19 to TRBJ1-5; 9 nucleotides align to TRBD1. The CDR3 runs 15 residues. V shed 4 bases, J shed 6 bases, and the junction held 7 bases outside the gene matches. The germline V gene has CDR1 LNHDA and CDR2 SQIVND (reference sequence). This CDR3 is CASSRRDRAGQPQHF. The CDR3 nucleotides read TGTGCCAGTAGTAGAAGGGACAGGGCGGGTCAGCCCCAGCATTTT.

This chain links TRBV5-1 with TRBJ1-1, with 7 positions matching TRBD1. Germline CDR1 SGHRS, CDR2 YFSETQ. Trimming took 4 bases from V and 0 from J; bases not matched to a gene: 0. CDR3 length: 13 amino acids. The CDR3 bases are TGCGCCAGCAGCCAGGGGGTGAACACTGAAGCTTTCTTT. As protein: CASSQGVNTEAFF.

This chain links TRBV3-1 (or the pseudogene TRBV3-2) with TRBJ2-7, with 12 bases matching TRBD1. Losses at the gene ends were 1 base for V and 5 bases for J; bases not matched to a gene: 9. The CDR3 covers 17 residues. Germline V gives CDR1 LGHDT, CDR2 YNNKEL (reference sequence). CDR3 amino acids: CASSQVRRGQGADEQYF. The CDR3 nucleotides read TGTGCCAGCAGCCAAGTTCGCCGGGGACAGGGGGCCGACGAGCAGTACTTC.

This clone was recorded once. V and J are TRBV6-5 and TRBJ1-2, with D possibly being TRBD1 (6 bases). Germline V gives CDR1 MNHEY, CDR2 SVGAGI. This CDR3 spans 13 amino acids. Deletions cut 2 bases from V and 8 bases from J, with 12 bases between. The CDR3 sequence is CASSYNYRVGYTF. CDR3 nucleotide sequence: TGTGCCAGCAGTTACAACTACAGGGTCGGCTACACCTTC.

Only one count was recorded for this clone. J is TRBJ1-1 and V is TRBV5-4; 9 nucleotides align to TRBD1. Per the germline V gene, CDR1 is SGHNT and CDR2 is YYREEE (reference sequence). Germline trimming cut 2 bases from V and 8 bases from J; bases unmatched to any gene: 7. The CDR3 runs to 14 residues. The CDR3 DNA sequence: TGTGCCAGCAGCTTACTCTTCGGGACAGGGGAAGCTTTCTTT. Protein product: CASSLLFGTGEAFF.

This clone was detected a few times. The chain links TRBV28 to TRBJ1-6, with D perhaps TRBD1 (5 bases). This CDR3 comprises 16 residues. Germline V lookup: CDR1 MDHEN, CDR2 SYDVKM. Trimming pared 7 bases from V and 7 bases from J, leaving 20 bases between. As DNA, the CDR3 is TGTGCCAGCACCCTCCGGTGGGGGAGGTGGAATTCACCCCTCCACTTT. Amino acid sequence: CASTLRWGRWNSPLHF.

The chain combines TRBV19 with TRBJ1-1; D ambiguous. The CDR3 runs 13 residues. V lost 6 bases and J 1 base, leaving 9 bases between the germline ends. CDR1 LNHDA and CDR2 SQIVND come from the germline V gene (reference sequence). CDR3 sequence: CASSHRGNTEAFF. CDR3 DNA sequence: TGTGCCAGTAGCCATCGGGGGAACACTGAAGCTTTCTTT.

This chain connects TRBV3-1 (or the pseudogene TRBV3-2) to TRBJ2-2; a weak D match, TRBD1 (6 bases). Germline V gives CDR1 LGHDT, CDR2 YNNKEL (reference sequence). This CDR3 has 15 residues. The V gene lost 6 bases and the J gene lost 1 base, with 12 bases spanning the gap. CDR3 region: CASSRRTVNTGELFF. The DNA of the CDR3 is TGTGCCAGCAGTCGCCGGACAGTGAACACCGGGGAGCTGTTTTTT.

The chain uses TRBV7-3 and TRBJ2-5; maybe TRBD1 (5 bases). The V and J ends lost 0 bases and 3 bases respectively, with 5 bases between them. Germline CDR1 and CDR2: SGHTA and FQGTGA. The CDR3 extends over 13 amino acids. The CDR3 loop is CASSLTGEETQYF. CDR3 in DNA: TGTGCCAGCAGCTTAACAGGGGAAGAGACCCAGTACTTC.

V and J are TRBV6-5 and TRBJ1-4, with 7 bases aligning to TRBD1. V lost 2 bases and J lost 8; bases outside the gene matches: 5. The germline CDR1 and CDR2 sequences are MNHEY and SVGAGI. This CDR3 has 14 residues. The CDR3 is CASSYDRVFEKLFF. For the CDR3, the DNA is TGTGCCAGCAGTTACGACAGGGTCTTCGAAAAACTGTTTTTT.

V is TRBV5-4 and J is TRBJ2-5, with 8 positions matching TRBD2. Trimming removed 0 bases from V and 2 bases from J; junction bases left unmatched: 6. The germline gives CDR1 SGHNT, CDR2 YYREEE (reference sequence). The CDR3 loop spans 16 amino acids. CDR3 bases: TGTGCCAGCAGCTTGGGAGCGGGGGAGCTACAAGAGACCCAGTACTTC. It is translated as CASSLGAGELQETQYF. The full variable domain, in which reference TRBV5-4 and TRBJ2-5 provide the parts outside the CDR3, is ETGVTQSPTHLIKTRGQQVTLRCSSQSGHNTVSWYQQALGQGPQFIFQYYREEENGRGNFPPRFSGLQFPNYSSELNVNALELDDSALYLCASSLGAGELQETQYFGPGTRLLVL.

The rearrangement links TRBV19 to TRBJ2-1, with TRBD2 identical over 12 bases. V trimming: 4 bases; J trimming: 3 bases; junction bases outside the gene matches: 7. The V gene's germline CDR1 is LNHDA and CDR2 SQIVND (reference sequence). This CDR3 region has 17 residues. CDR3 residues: CASSRRLAGDHYNEQFF. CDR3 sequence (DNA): TGTGCCAGTAGTAGAAGACTAGCGGGGGACCACTACAATGAGCAGTTCTTC.

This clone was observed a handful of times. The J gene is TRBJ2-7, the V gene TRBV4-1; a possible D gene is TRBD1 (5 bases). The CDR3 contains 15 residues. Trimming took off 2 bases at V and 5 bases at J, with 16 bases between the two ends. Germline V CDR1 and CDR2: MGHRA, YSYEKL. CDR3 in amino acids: CASSQIPGIVDEQYF. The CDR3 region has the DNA TGCGCCAGCAGCCAAATCCCAGGGATCGTCGACGAGCAGTACTTC.

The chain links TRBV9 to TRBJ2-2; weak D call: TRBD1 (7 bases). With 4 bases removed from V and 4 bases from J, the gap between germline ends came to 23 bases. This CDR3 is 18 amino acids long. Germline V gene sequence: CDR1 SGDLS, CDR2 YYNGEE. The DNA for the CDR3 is TGTGCCAGCAGCTCCCCGATCCCTAACAGGGGAGGCACCGGGGAGCTGTTTTTT. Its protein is CASSSPIPNRGGTGELFF.

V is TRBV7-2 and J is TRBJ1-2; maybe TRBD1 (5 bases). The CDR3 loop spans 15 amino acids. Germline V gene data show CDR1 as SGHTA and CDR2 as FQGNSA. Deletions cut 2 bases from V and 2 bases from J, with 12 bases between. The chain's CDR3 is CASSLRGGGNYGYTF. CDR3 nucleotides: TGTGCCAGCAGCTTAAGGGGAGGAGGGAACTATGGCTACACCTTC.

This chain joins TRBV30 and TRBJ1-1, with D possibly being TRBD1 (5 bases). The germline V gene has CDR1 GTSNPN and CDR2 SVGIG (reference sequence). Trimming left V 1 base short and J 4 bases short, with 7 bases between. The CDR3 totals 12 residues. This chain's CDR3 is CAWSEGFTEAFF. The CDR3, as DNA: TGTGCCTGGAGTGAGGGGTTCACTGAAGCTTTCTTT.